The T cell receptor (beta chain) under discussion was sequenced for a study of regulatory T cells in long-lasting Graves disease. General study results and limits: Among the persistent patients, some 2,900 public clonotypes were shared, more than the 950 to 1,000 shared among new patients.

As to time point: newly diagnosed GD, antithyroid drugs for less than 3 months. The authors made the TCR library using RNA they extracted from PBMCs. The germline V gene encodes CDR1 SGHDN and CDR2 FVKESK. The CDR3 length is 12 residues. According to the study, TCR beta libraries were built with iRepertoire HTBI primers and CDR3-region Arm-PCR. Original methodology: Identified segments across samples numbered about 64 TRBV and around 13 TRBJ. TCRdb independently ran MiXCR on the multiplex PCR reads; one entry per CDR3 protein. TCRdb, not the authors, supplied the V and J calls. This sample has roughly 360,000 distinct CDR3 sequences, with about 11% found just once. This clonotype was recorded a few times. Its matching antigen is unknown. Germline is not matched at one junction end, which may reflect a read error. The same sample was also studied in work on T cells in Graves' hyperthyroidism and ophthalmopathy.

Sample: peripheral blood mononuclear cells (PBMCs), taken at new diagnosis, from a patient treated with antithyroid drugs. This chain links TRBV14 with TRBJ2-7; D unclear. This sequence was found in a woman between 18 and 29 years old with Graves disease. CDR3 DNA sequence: TGTGCCAGCAGCGCCCTTTCCTGCGAGCAGTACTTC. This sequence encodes CASSALSCEQYF.